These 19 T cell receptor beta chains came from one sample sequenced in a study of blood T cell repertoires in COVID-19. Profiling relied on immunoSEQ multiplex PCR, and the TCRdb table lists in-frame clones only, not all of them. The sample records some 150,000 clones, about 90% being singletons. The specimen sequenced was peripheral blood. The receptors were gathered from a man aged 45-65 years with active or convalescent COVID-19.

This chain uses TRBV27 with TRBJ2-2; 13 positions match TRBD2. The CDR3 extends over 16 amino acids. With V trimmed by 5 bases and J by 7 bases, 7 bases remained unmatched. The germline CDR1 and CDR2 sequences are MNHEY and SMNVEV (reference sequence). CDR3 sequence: CASSPWTSGRNGELFF. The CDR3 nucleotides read TGTGCCAGCAGTCCCTGGACTAGCGGGAGAAACGGGGAGCTGTTTTTT.

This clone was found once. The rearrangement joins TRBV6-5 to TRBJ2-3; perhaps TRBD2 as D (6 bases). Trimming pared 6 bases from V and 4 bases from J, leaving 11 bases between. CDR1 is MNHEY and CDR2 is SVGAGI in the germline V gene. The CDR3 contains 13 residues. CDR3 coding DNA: TGTGCCAGCAGAACTGGGACTTCAGATACGCAGTATTTT. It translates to CASRTGTSDTQYF.

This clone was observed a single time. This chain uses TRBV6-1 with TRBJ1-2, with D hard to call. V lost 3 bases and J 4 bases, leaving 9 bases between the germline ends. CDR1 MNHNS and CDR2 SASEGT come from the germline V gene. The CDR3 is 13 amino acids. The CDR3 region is CASSDRISYGYTF. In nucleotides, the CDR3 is TGTGCCAGCAGTGACAGAATTTCCTATGGCTACACCTTC.

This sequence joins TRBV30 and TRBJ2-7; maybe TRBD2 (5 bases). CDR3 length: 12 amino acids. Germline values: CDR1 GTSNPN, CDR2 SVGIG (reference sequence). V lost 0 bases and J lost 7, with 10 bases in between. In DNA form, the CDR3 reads TGTGCCTGGAGTGTCGGGGTCCGGGAGCAGTACTTC. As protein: CAWSVGVREQYF.

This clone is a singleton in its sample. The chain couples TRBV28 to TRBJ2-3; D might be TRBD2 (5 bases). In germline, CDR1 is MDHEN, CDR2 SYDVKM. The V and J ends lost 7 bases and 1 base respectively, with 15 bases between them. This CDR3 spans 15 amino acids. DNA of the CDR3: TGTGCCAGCAAGCGAAAGCGGCGGGGCACAGATACGCAGTATTTT. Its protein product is CASKRKRRGTDTQYF.

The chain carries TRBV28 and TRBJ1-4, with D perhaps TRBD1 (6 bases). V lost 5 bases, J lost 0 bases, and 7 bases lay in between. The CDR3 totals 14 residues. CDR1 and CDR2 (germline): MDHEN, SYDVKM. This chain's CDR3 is CASSRTATNEKLFF. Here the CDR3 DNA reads TGTGCCAGCAGTCGGACAGCAACTAATGAAAAACTGTTTTTT. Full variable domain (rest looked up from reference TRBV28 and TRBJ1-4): DVKVTQSSRYLVKRTGEKVFLECVQDMDHENMFWYRQDPGLGLRLIYFSYDVKMKEKGDIPEGYSVSREKKERFSLILESASTNQTSMYLCASSRTATNEKLFFGSGTQLSVL.

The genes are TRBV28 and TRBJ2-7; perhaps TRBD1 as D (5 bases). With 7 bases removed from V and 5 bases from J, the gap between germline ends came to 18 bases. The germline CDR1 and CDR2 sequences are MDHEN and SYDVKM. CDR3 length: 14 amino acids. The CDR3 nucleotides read TGTGCCAGCACCACCAACCCAACCAGGGACGAGCAGTACTTC. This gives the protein CASTTNPTRDEQYF.

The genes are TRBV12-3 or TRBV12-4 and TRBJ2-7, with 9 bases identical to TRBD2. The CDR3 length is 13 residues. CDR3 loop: CASDSGSSYEQYF. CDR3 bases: TGTGCGTCCGATAGCGGGAGCTCCTACGAGCAGTACTTC.

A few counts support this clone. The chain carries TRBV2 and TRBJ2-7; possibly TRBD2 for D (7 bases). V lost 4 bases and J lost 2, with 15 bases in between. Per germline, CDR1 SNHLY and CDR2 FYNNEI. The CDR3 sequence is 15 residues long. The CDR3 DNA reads TGTGCCAGCAGTGGGGGAGGGACAAAAGCCTACGAGCAGTACTTC. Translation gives CASSGGGTKAYEQYF.

The chain's CDR3 is CASSSRTGGDEKLFF. The CDR3 DNA reads TGTGCCAGCTCATCTCGGACAGGGGGCGACGAAAAACTGTTTTTT. V usage is TRBV18 and J usage is TRBJ1-4; TRBD1 matches 11 bases. Germline loops: CDR1 KGHSH, CDR2 LQKENI. Unmatched junction bases numbered 7, after V lost 5 bases and J lost 8 bases. This CDR3 has 15 residues.

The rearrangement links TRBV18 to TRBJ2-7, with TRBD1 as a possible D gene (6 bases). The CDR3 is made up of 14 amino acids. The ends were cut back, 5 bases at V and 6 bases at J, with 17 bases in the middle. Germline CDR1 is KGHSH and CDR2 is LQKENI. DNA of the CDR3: TGTGCCAGCTCATTCCAGGGGCTTGAGGGCGAGCAGTACTTC. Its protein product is CASSFQGLEGEQYF.

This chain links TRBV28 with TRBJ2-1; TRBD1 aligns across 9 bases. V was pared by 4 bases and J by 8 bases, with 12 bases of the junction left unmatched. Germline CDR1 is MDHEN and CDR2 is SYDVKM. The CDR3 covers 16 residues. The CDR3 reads CASSSSGTGSRDEQFF. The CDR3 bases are TGTGCCAGCAGTTCCTCCGGGACAGGGTCCAGGGATGAGCAGTTCTTC.

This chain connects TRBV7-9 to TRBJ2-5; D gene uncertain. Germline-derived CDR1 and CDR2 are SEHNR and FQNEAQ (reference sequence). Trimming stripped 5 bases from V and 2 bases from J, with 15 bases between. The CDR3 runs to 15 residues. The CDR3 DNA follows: TGTGCCAGCAGCCCGGTGAGGTACTCACAAGAGACCCAGTACTTC. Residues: CASSPVRYSQETQYF. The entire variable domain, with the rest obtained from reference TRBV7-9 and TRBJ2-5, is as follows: DTGVSQNPRHKITKRGQNVTFRCDPISEHNRLYWYRQTLGQGPEFLTYFQNEAQLEKSRLLSDRFSAERPKGSFSTLEIQRTEQGDSAMYLCASSPVRYSQETQYFGPGTRLLVL.

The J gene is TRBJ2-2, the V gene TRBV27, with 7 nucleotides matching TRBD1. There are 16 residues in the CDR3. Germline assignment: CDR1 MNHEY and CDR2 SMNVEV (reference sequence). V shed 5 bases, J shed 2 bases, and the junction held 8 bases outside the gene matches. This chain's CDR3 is CASSTGTAANTGELFF. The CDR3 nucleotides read TGTGCCAGCAGTACAGGGACAGCCGCAAACACCGGGGAGCTGTTTTTT.

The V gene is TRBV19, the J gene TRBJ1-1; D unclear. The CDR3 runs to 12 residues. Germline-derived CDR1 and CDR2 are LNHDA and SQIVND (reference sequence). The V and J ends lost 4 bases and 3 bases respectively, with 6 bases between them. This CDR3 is CASSSRYTEAFF. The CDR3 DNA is TGTGCCAGTAGTAGTCGGTACACTGAAGCTTTCTTT.

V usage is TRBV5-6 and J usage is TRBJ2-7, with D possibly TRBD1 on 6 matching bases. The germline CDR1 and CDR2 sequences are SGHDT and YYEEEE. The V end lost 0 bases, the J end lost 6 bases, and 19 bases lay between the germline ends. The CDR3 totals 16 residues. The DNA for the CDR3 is TGTGCCAGCAGCTTGGAAACAGGGTCAAAGTCTAGCGAGCAGTACTTC. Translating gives CASSLETGSKSSEQYF.

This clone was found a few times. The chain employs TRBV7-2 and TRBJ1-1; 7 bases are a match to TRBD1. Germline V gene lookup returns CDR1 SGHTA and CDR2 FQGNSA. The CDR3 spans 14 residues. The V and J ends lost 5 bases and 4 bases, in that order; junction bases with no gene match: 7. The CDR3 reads CASSSRGLSTEAFF. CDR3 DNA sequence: TGTGCCAGCAGCAGTAGGGGGCTTAGCACTGAAGCTTTCTTT. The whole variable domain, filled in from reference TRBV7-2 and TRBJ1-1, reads GAGVSQSPSNKVTEKGKDVELRCDPISGHTALYWYRQSLGQGLEFLIYFQGNSAPDKSGLPSDRFSAERTGGSVSTLTIQRTQQEDSAVYLCASSSRGLSTEAFFGQGTRLTVV.

DNA of the CDR3: TGTGCCAGCAGTTTCCACAGGGGCGAGCAGTACTTC. Amino acid sequence: CASSFHRGEQYF. The chain is built from TRBV27 and TRBJ2-7, with 7 positions matching TRBD1. Germline V gene lookup returns CDR1 MNHEY and CDR2 SMNVEV (reference sequence). This CDR3 has 12 residues. The V and J ends lost 3 bases and 6 bases, in that order; junction bases with no gene match: 2.

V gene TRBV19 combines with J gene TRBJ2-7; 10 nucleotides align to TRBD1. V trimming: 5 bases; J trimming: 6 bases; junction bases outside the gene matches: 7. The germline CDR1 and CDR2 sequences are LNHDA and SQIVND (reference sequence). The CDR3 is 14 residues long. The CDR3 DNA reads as TGTGCCAGTAGTCACCCGGGACAGGGGTTCGAGCAGTACTTC. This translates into CASSHPGQGFEQYF.